These 27 T cell receptor beta chains originate from one sample sequenced in a study of lymphopenia after photon versus proton radiotherapy. Only in-frame clones appear in the TCRdb table, and some are missing; sequencing was by immunoSEQ multiplex PCR. The sample shows about 160,000 clones, roughly nine tenths of them seen only once. Specimen: peripheral blood, collected from a patient treated with photon-based radiotherapy. Receptor source: a man over 45 with gastric cancer.

The rearrangement joins TRBV10-3 to TRBJ1-1, with unresolved D. Germline V gene lookup returns CDR1 ENHRY and CDR2 SYGVKD. Trimming left V 3 bases short and J 1 base short, with 9 bases between. This CDR3 contains 14 residues. CDR3 DNA sequence: TGTGCCATCAGTGAACGGGAAGGGAACACTGAAGCTTTCTTT. Its protein is CAISEREGNTEAFF.

This rearrangement joins TRBV4-1 to TRBJ2-7, with D uncertain. Trimming left V 0 bases short and J 4 bases short, with 10 bases between. The CDR3 consists of 14 residues. Germline V CDR1 and CDR2: MGHRA, YSYEKL. The CDR3 region is CASSQDYGRYEQYF. In nucleotides, the CDR3 is TGCGCCAGCAGCCAAGATTACGGAAGATACGAGCAGTACTTC.

CDR3 nucleotide sequence: TGTGCCAGCAGTGAAAGGGAAGACTATGGCTACACCTTC. Amino acid sequence: CASSEREDYGYTF. This rearrangement joins TRBV2 to TRBJ1-2, with unresolved D. CDR1 is SNHLY and CDR2 is FYNNEI in the germline V gene. This CDR3 has 13 residues. V lost 2 bases to trimming and J lost 3 bases, with 7 bases between them.

The chain joins TRBV29-1 to TRBJ2-1; no clear D gene. The CDR3 totals 14 residues. The V end was cut by 2 bases, the J end by 2 bases, with 10 bases between. CDR1 and CDR2 from the germline V gene are SQVTM and ANQGSEA. The DNA for the CDR3 is TGCAGCGTTGAAACGCCAGCCACCTACAATGAGCAGTTCTTC. This encodes CSVETPATYNEQFF.

The chain couples TRBV19 to TRBJ2-1; 8 positions match TRBD2. The CDR3 runs 14 residues. Unmatched junction bases numbered 9, after V lost 5 bases and J lost 9 bases. Germline V gene lookup returns CDR1 LNHDA and CDR2 SQIVND (reference sequence). In nucleotides, the CDR3 is TGTGCCAGTAGTGGGACTAGTTGGGTGGGTGAGCAGTTCTTC. This codes for CASSGTSWVGEQFF.

This chain joins TRBV9 and TRBJ1-2, with D possibly matching TRBD1 (6 bases). V lost 2 bases and J 7 bases, leaving 9 bases between the germline ends. Per the germline V gene, CDR1 is SGDLS and CDR2 is YYNGEE. CDR3 length: 12 residues. This chain's CDR3 is CASSVDRRGYTF. In DNA form, the CDR3 reads TGTGCCAGCAGCGTCGACAGGCGTGGCTACACCTTC.

The gene calls are TRBV19 and TRBJ1-4, with D hard to call. Germline V gene sequence: CDR1 LNHDA, CDR2 SQIVND (reference sequence). Between the trimmed V and J ends, which lost 4 bases and 7 bases, there was a span of 13 bases. This CDR3 is built from 14 residues. The CDR3 coding sequence is TGTGCCAGTAGTAAGATAGTAAGAAGTGAAAAACTGTTTTTT. As protein: CASSKIVRSEKLFF.

The chain joins TRBV6-5 to TRBJ2-7; D gene ambiguous. This CDR3 spans 13 amino acids. The V end lost 6 bases, the J end lost 3 bases, and 12 bases lay between the germline ends. CDR1 and CDR2 from the germline V gene are MNHEY and SVGAGI. Here the CDR3 reads CASRRGSYYEQYF. DNA of the CDR3: TGTGCCAGCAGACGAGGTTCGTACTACGAGCAGTACTTC.

The genes are TRBV18 and TRBJ1-2; D uncertain. Germline V gives CDR1 KGHSH, CDR2 LQKENI. V was cut by 8 bases and J by 0 bases, with 16 bases left in between. This CDR3 has 15 residues. The CDR3 DNA reads as TGTGCCAGCCAGATTACAAGCAATTCTAACTATGGCTACACCTTC. Translation gives CASQITSNSNYGYTF.

As to this clone: Compared with germline, one end of the junction differs, possibly owing to a read error. The CDR3 loop reads CASSPSEGGPLFF. CDR3 DNA sequence: TGTGCCAGCAGTCCCTCAGAGGGCGGGCCGCTCTTCTTC. The chain joins TRBV28 to TRBJ2-7; D might be TRBD2 (5 bases). This CDR3 region has 13 residues. Germline V gene sequence: CDR1 MDHEN, CDR2 SYDVKM.

The chain has TRBV10-3 and TRBJ2-1; 9 bases match TRBD2. The germline V gene encodes CDR1 ENHRY and CDR2 SYGVKD. J gave up 8 bases and V 6 bases, and 11 bases lay outside the gene matches. The CDR3 is made up of 15 amino acids. The CDR3 loop is CAISPGLAGDHEQFF. CDR3 nucleotide sequence: TGTGCCATCAGCCCGGGACTAGCTGGGGATCATGAGCAGTTCTTC.

The chain is built from TRBV5-4 and TRBJ1-1, with D possibly being TRBD1 (6 bases). CDR1 SGHNT and CDR2 YYREEE come from the germline V gene (reference sequence). The V end was cut by 3 bases, the J end by 1 base, with 19 bases between. This CDR3 region has 17 residues. The CDR3 DNA reads as TGTGCCAGCAGCTCTGGACAGAGGAGGTTGGGGAACACTGAAGCTTTCTTT. Encoded protein: CASSSGQRRLGNTEAFF.

The chain joins TRBV11-2 to TRBJ2-1, with 7 bases aligning to TRBD2. CDR3 size: 14 residues. In germline, CDR1 is SGHAT, CDR2 FQNNGV. Trimming at V came to 8 bases and at J to 3 bases, leaving 7 bases not matched to a gene. DNA of the CDR3: TGTGCCAGCGGCGGGCTAGCGGTCTACAATGAGCAGTTCTTC. Residues: CASGGLAVYNEQFF.

Worth noting for this clone: Other DNA sequences in the same sample also yield this CDR3. The chain uses TRBV27 and TRBJ2-2; no firm D call. V shed 2 bases and J shed 3 bases, with 7 bases lying between them. The CDR3 loop spans 14 amino acids. Germline CDR1 and CDR2: MNHEY and SMNVEV (reference sequence). The CDR3: CASSLDLYTGELFF. The DNA for the CDR3 is TGTGCCAGCAGTTTAGACCTCTACACCGGGGAGCTGTTTTTT.

J is TRBJ1-2 and V is TRBV27, with TRBD1 identical over 10 bases. The J segment lost 2 bases and the V segment lost 5 bases, leaving 11 bases of the junction unmatched. The CDR3 is made up of 17 amino acids. Germline-derived CDR1 and CDR2 are MNHEY and SMNVEV (reference sequence). The CDR3 DNA reads as TGTGCCAGCAGTCGGATACCTCCGGGACAGGGGAACTATGGCTACACCTTC. As protein: CASSRIPPGQGNYGYTF.

J is TRBJ2-2 and V is TRBV5-4; D uncertain. Germline CDR1 SGHNT, CDR2 YYREEE (reference sequence). V was cut by 0 bases and J by 0 bases, with 6 bases left in between. The CDR3 loop spans 15 amino acids. The CDR3 DNA reads TGTGCCAGCAGCTTGGAGGCAGCGAACACCGGGGAGCTGTTTTTT. Amino acid sequence: CASSLEAANTGELFF. Supplemented by reference TRBV5-4 and TRBJ2-2, the full variable domain reads ETGVTQSPTHLIKTRGQQVTLRCSSQSGHNTVSWYQQALGQGPQFIFQYYREEENGRGNFPPRFSGLQFPNYSSELNVNALELDDSALYLCASSLEAANTGELFFGEGSRLTVL.

The chain has TRBV9 and TRBJ2-3; TRBD2 is a possible D gene (5 bases). Per the germline V gene, CDR1 is SGDLS and CDR2 is YYNGEE. The CDR3 is 14 amino acids. V dropped 3 bases and J dropped 1 base, with 9 bases sitting between them. DNA of the CDR3: TGTGCCAGCAGCGGGACCGGGGGCACAGATACGCAGTATTTT. It yields the protein CASSGTGGTDTQYF.

The V gene is TRBV7-2, the J gene TRBJ2-3; D may be TRBD1 (5 bases). Germline values: CDR1 SGHTA, CDR2 FQGNSA. V lost 6 bases and J 2 bases, leaving 12 bases between the germline ends. This CDR3 is 14 amino acids long. CDR3 in amino acids: CASRVGQPTDTQYF. The CDR3 DNA is TGTGCCAGCAGGGTGGGGCAGCCCACAGATACGCAGTATTTT.

In regard to this clone: Different DNA sequences within this sample yield the same CDR3. CDR3 nucleotides: TGTGCCAGCTCACCCAACTACGAGCAGTACTTC. Its protein product is CASSPNYEQYF. This rearrangement joins TRBV18 to TRBJ2-7, with D hard to call. In germline, CDR1 is KGHSH, CDR2 LQKENI. The CDR3 extends over 11 amino acids. Between the trimmed V and J ends, which lost 3 bases and 3 bases, there was a span of 3 bases.

The chain links TRBV28 to TRBJ1-2, with a possible D match to TRBD1 (5 bases). The V end was cut by 4 bases, the J end by 0 bases, with 6 bases between. The CDR3 is 13 amino acids. Germline V CDR1 and CDR2: MDHEN, SYDVKM. DNA for the CDR3: TGTGCCAGCAGTTGGACACCTAACTATGGCTACACCTTC. Translating gives CASSWTPNYGYTF.

J is TRBJ2-7 and V is TRBV9, with 9 bases aligning to TRBD1. Germline loops: CDR1 SGDLS, CDR2 YYNGEE. Trimming at V came to 0 bases and at J to 0 bases, leaving 13 bases not matched to a gene. The CDR3 has 19 amino acids. The CDR3 DNA reads TGTGCCAGCAGCGTAGACGGGAGAACAGGGGGCGCAAGCTCCTACGAGCAGTACTTC. This encodes CASSVDGRTGGASSYEQYF.

The chain links TRBV7-9 to TRBJ1-1, with D tentatively TRBD1 (6 bases). This CDR3 has 15 amino acids. Trimming took 0 bases from V and 1 from J, leaving 9 bases between them. The germline CDR1 and CDR2 sequences are SEHNR and FQNEAQ (reference sequence). CDR3 bases: TGTGCCAGCAGCTTAGCAGGGGGTCGGAACACTGAAGCTTTCTTT. Its protein is CASSLAGGRNTEAFF.

The table lists this clone with a few counts. This rearrangement joins TRBV19 to TRBJ1-5, with 9 bases matching TRBD1. Per the germline V gene, CDR1 is LNHDA and CDR2 is SQIVND (reference sequence). The junction had 3 bases not matched to a gene; V was cut back by 5 bases and J by 4 bases. There are 14 residues in the CDR3. This CDR3 reads CASSPGQGNQPQHF. CDR3 DNA: TGTGCCAGTAGTCCTGGACAGGGGAATCAGCCCCAGCATTTT.

The rearrangement joins TRBV28 to TRBJ1-3; a weak D match, TRBD1 (5 bases). There are 15 residues in the CDR3. The ends were cut back, 5 bases at V and 4 bases at J, with 15 bases in the middle. Germline assignment: CDR1 MDHEN and CDR2 SYDVKM. The CDR3 DNA is TGTGCCAGCAGTATTCCAGGGATTGGAGGAAACACCATATATTTT. This codes for CASSIPGIGGNTIYF.

The chain couples TRBV29-1 to TRBJ2-1; D call uncertain. Germline CDR1 reads SQVTM; CDR2 reads ANQGSEA. V lost 7 bases, J lost 2 bases, and 9 bases lay in between. CDR3 length: 12 residues. CDR3 protein: CSAHSPYNEQFF. The CDR3 DNA reads as TGCAGCGCCCACTCTCCCTACAATGAGCAGTTCTTC.

The V and J genes are TRBV7-6 and TRBJ2-3, with 8 bases lining up with TRBD1. The CDR3 spans 15 residues. Germline CDR1 reads SGHVS; CDR2 reads FNYEAQ. V shed 1 base, J shed 3 bases, and the junction held 3 bases outside the gene matches. The CDR3 bases are TGTGCCAGCAGCTTAGGGACAGGGAAAACAGATACGCAGTATTTT. Amino acids: CASSLGTGKTDTQYF. Variable domain in full (rest from reference TRBV7-6 and TRBJ2-3): GAGVSQSPRYKVTKRGQDVALRCDPISGHVSLYWYRQALGQGPEFLTYFNYEAQQDKSGLPNDRFSAERPEGSISTLTIQRTEQRDSAMYRCASSLGTGKTDTQYFGPGTRLTVL.

This chain joins TRBV19 and TRBJ2-2; D gene unclear. Trimming left V 7 bases short and J 2 bases short, with 11 bases between. Germline CDR1 and CDR2: LNHDA and SQIVND (reference sequence). This CDR3 has 14 residues. The CDR3 protein is CASKRVGNTGELFF. The CDR3, as DNA: TGTGCCAGTAAGCGAGTGGGAAACACCGGGGAGCTGTTTTTT.